The present T cell receptor beta chain was sequenced within a study of cytomegalovirus exposure and HLA in healthy donors. Whole-study findings and limits: The study put some 160 TCR beta chains on its list as cytomegalovirus-associated. Reported performance of the classifier showed diagnosis of cytomegalovirus status with high specificity and sensitivity.

Concerning this clone itself: No antigen is known for it.

Deletions cut 7 bases from V and 0 bases from J, with 6 bases between. The CDR3 length is 12 residues. Looked up from germline, CDR1 is MDHEN and CDR2 is SYDVKM. This table comes from immunoSEQ multiplex PCR, and its TCRdb copy is limited to in-frame clones, with some not included. The sample yields some 110,000 clones, approximately 94% seen once. This rearrangement joins TRBV28 to TRBJ1-1; D unresolved. This receptor was taken from a woman aged 18 to 35 in good health and CMV-seronegative. The sample comprised PBMCs. DNA for the CDR3: TGTGCCAGCAACAACCTGAACACTGAAGCTTTCTTT. It specifies CASNNLNTEAFF.